Shown below are 2 T cell receptor beta chains from a single sample sequenced in a study of T cell repertoires in cytomegalovirus infection. TCRdb re-analysed the reads in MiXCR, keeping a single row per CDR3 protein. Of 80,000 or so distinct CDR3 sequences listed, around 25% are singletons. No antigen has been identified for these receptors. The specimen was CD8+ T cells from cultured PBMCs, collected from culture after CMV antigen stimulation. The receptors shown here come from a human donor in good health (CMV status not recorded). Some clones in this sample may be carry-over from other donors' samples.

This clonotype counts as hyperexpanded (1% or more). This rearrangement joins TRBV28 to TRBJ1-1; TRBD1 might be the D (5 bases). The CDR3 spans 12 residues. V lost 7 bases to trimming and J lost 6 bases, with 12 bases between them. Germline loops: CDR1 MDHEN, CDR2 SYDVKM. This CDR3 is CASTPWGSEAFF. As DNA, the CDR3 is TGTGCCAGCACTCCCTGGGGGTCTGAAGCTTTCTTT.

This clonotype has just a few counts. This chain links TRBV11-2 with TRBJ1-1; the D gene is possibly TRBD1 (5 bases). The CDR3 has 13 amino acids. Germline CDR1 is SGHAT and CDR2 is FQNNGV. Trimming removed 5 bases at V and 5 bases at J, with 12 bases between. Here the CDR3 DNA reads TGTGCCAGCAGCCGGGGGGAGGGGACTGAAGCTTTCTTT. Translated, it gives CASSRGEGTEAFF.